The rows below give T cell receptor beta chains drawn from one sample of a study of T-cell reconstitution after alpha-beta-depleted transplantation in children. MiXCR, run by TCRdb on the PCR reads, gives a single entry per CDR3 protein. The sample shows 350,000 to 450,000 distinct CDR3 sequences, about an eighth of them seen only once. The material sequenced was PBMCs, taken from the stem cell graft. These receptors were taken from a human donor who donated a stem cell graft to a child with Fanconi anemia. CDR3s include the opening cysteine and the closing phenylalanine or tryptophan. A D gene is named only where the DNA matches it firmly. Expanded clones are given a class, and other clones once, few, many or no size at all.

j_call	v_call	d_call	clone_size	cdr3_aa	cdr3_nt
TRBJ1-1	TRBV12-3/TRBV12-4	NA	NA	CASSDLRRWVFF	TGTGCCAGCAGCGACCTACGGCGGTGGGTTTTCTTT
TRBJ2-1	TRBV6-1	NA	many	CASSESSRSDEQFF	TGTGCCAGCAGTGAAAGTAGTCGGAGCGATGAGCAGTTCTTC
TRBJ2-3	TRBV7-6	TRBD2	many	CASSSVLAGRTDTQYF	TGTGCCAGCAGCTCCGTACTAGCGGGGCGCACAGATACGCAGTATTTT
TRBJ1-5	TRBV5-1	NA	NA	CASSESGSKPQHF	TGCGCCAGCAGTGAGTCCGGTTCTAAACCCCAGCATTTT
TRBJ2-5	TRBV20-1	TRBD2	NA	CSAGTSGRWETQYF	TGCAGTGCTGGGACTAGCGGGAGGTGGGAGACCCAGTACTTC
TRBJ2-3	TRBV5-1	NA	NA	CASREGQDTQYF	TGCGCCAGCAGAGAGGGTCAGGATACGCAGTATTTT
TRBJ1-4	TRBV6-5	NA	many	CASSYPGVYGEKLFF	TGTGCCAGCAGTTACCCGGGAGTTTACGGAGAAAAACTGTTTTTT
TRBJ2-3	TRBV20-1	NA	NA	CSARGAGASDTQYF	TGCAGTGCCCGGGGGGCGGGGGCCAGCGATACGCAGTATTTT
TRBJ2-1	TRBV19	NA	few	CASSTLQDRVQFF	TGTGCCAGTAGTACCCTACAGGATAGAGTGCAGTTCTTC
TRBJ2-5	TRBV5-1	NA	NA	CASSSDGETQYF	TGCGCCAGCAGCTCGGACGGAGAGACCCAGTACTTC
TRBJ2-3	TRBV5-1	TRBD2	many	CASSLGASGPDTQYF	TGCGCCAGCAGCTTGGGTGCTAGCGGGCCAGATACGCAGTATTTT
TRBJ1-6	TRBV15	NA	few	CATSRDGAGYSPLHF	TGTGCCACCAGCAGAGATGGTGCAGGATACTCACCCCTCCACTTT
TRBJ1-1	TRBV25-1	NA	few	CASSEWAGDGSEAFF	TGTGCCAGCAGTGAATGGGCAGGGGACGGGTCTGAAGCTTTCTTT
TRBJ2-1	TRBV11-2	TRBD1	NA	CASSLPSGGNEQFF	TGTGCCAGCAGCCTTCCTTCAGGGGGCAATGAGCAGTTCTTC
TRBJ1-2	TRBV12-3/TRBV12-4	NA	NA	CASSLGSRKNYGYTF	TGTGCCAGCAGTTTGGGGTCCCGGAAAAACTATGGCTACACCTTC
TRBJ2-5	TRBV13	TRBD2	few	CASSAGLALAGDETQYF	TGTGCCAGCAGCGCGGGACTAGCGCTCGCCGGGGACGAGACCCAGTACTTC
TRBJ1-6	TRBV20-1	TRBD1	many	CSAILSDRVNSPLHF	TGCAGTGCTATACTCTCGGACAGGGTTAATTCACCCCTCCACTTT
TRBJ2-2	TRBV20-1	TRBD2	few	CSARIPGLGGTGELFF	TGCAGTGCTAGAATACCGGGACTAGGGGGTACCGGGGAGCTGTTTTTT
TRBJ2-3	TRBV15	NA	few	CATSSSSGNTDTGPITDTQYF	TGTGCCACCAGCAGCAGCTCAGGGAATACGGATACGGGTCCCATCACAGATACGCAGTATTTT
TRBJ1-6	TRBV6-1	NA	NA	CASNRRGVSPLHF	TGTGCCAGTAACAGGCGTGGGGTATCACCCCTCCACTTT
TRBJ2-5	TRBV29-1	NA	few	CSVEEWARGQETQYF	TGCAGCGTTGAAGAATGGGCCAGGGGCCAAGAGACCCAGTACTTC
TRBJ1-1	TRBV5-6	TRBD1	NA	CASSPGTGAGNTEAFF	TGTGCCAGCAGCCCCGGGACAGGGGCGGGGAACACTGAAGCTTTCTTT
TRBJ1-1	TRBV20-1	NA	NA	CSARDSRALMRNTEAFF	TGCAGTGCTAGAGATAGTAGGGCGTTGATGAGAAACACTGAAGCTTTCTTT
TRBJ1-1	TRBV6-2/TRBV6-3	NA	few	CASSYQGRNKAFF	TGTGCCAGCAGTTACCAGGGGCGGAATAAAGCTTTCTTT
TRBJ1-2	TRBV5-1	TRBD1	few	CASSWDRGGYTF	TGCGCCAGCAGTTGGGACAGAGGTGGCTACACCTTC
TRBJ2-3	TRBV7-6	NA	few	CASSLMGGPIDTQYF	TGTGCCAGCAGCTTAATGGGGGGGCCTATAGATACGCAGTATTTT
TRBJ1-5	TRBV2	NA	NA	CASNEDGRASPQHF	TGTGCCAGCAATGAGGATGGGAGGGCGTCTCCCCAGCATTTT
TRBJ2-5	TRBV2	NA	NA	CASSGDGAGETQYF	TGTGCCAGCAGTGGGGACGGGGCTGGAGAGACCCAGTACTTC
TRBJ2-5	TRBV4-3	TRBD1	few	CASSQEITGGTETQYF	TGCGCCAGCAGCCAAGAGATTACAGGGGGTACAGAGACCCAGTACTTC
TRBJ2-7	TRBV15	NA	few	CATSLRGRNEQYF	TGTGCCACCAGCCTACGGGGGCGGAACGAGCAGTACTTC